A selection of T cell receptor beta chains follows, all from one sample in a study of CD8 T cells in ankylosing spondylitis. TCRdb itself ran the 5' RACE reads through MiXCR, one entry per CDR3 protein. The data contain tens of thousands of distinct CDR3 sequences, roughly 17% of them seen just once; the ten biggest clones take up around 28%. The sample consisted of blood. Receptor source: a male donor with ankylosing spondylitis or in good health (not recorded which). CDR3s include the opening cysteine and the closing phenylalanine or tryptophan. D genes are given only for firm matches. Rows give clone size only sometimes, using once, few, many, or a class for an expanded clone.

J: TRBJ2-5; D: TRBD1; size: many; V: TRBV7-2; CDR3: CASRTGGRETQYF; DNA: TGTGCCAGCAGGACAGGGGGTCGAGAGACCCAGTACTTC
J: TRBJ1-4; D: -; size: few; V: TRBV7-2; CDR3: CASSFPDSNEKLFF; DNA: TGTGCCAGCAGCTTCCCGGACAGTAATGAAAAACTGTTTTTT
J: TRBJ2-1; D: TRBD2; size: many; V: TRBV12-3/TRBV12-4; CDR3: CASSPAGGPYNEQFF; DNA: TGTGCCAGCAGTCCAGCGGGGGGGCCCTACAATGAGCAGTTCTTC
J: TRBJ2-5; D: TRBD1; size: once; V: TRBV7-3; CDR3: CASSPTKGARETQYF; DNA: TGTGCCAGCAGCCCTACTAAGGGGGCTCGGGAGACCCAGTACTTC
J: TRBJ1-5; D: -; size: -; V: TRBV20-1; CDR3: CSARTGLGHQPQHF; DNA: TGCAGTGCTAGAACGGGCTTGGGGCATCAGCCCCAGCATTTT
J: TRBJ2-3; D: -; size: few; V: TRBV24-1; CDR3: CATSVQGPTDTQYF; DNA: TGTGCCACCAGTGTTCAGGGGCCTACAGATACGCAGTATTTT
J: TRBJ2-1; D: TRBD1; size: few; V: TRBV29-1; CDR3: CSVGTGGYNEQFF; DNA: TGCAGCGTTGGGACAGGGGGCTACAATGAGCAGTTCTTC
J: TRBJ2-5; D: -; size: many; V: TRBV7-2; CDR3: CASSRVGETQYF; DNA: TGTGCCAGCAGTCGAGTGGGGGAGACCCAGTACTTC
J: TRBJ2-7; D: TRBD2; size: medium-sized; V: TRBV7-9; CDR3: CASSTSGTSSYEQYF; DNA: TGTGCCAGCAGCACCTCCGGGACTAGCTCCTACGAGCAGTACTTC
J: TRBJ2-1; D: -; size: few; V: TRBV19; CDR3: CASSIDAVAGEQFF; DNA: TGTGCCAGTAGTATAGACGCGGTCGCGGGCGAGCAGTTCTTC
J: TRBJ2-7; D: -; size: few; V: TRBV20-1; CDR3: CSALQRERYEQYF; DNA: TGCAGTGCCTTGCAGAGGGAGCGCTACGAGCAGTACTTC
J: TRBJ2-2; D: -; size: many; V: TRBV29-1; CDR3: CSGRNSDTGELFF; DNA: TGCAGCGGAAGGAATTCCGACACCGGGGAGCTGTTTTTT
J: TRBJ2-5; D: -; size: many; V: TRBV20-1; CDR3: CSARGAGNRETQYF; DNA: TGCAGTGCTAGAGGCGCAGGGAATAGAGAGACCCAGTACTTC
J: TRBJ2-5; D: -; size: many; V: TRBV29-1; CDR3: CSVVRTGTKETQYF; DNA: TGCAGCGTTGTCCGGACAGGGACTAAAGAGACCCAGTACTTC
J: TRBJ1-1; D: -; size: few; V: TRBV10-3; CDR3: CATGQQNTEAFF; DNA: TGTGCCACAGGACAGCAGAACACTGAAGCTTTCTTT
J: TRBJ2-5; D: -; size: -; V: TRBV12-3/TRBV12-4; CDR3: CASSQHRTQYF; DNA: TGTGCCAGCAGTCAACACAGGACCCAGTACTTC
J: TRBJ2-2; D: -; size: few; V: TRBV5-1; CDR3: CASSFGTGTGELFF; DNA: TGCGCCAGCAGCTTCGGGACTGGTACCGGGGAGCTGTTTTTT
J: TRBJ2-1; D: TRBD2; size: -; V: TRBV6-2/TRBV6-3; CDR3: CASSYRSGRYVEQFF; DNA: TGTGCCAGCAGTTACAGAAGCGGGAGGTATGTTGAGCAGTTCTTC
J: TRBJ1-1; D: -; size: -; V: TRBV7-2; CDR3: CASSRVRANTEAFF; DNA: TGTGCCAGCAGTCGAGTAAGGGCTAACACTGAAGCTTTCTTT
J: TRBJ1-5; D: -; size: -; V: TRBV27; CDR3: CASSETWAMLSQHF; DNA: TGTGCCAGCAGTGAAACTTGGGCAATGCTGTCCCAGCATTTT
J: TRBJ2-2; D: TRBD1; size: medium-sized; V: TRBV20-1; CDR3: CSAKGDRRNTGELFF; DNA: TGCAGTGCCAAGGGGGACAGGAGGAACACCGGGGAGCTGTTTTTT
J: TRBJ2-1; D: -; size: few; V: TRBV3-1; CDR3: CASSQDSLGEQFF; DNA: TGTGCCAGCAGCCAAGACTCTCTAGGGGAGCAGTTCTTC